This TCR beta chain appears in the sequencing data of a study of T cells in localized non-small cell lung cancer. Sequencing was performed with immunoSEQ multiplex PCR; in TCRdb, only in-frame clones are kept and a portion is missing. The repertoire holds approximately 18,000 clones, around four fifths seen once, with 25% in the top ten. Study results and caveats: Uninvolved adjacent lung had higher T cell clonality than tumor and all other tissues. In adjacent lung, a median around 50 of the top 100 tumor clones were found.

This clone was counted once. As yet, its antigen is unknown. Germline values: CDR1 MNHNS, CDR2 SASEGT. V lost 1 base, J lost 3 bases, and 4 bases stayed unmatched. The CDR3 runs 15 residues. V is TRBV6-1 and J is TRBJ2-7; 9 positions agree with TRBD2. The sequence was obtained from an older female donor with stage I lung adenocarcinoma. The sequenced sample was peripheral blood, obtained before any cancer treatment. The CDR3 region is CASSEGTSVRYEQYF. The DNA of the CDR3 is TGTGCCAGCAGTGAAGGGACTAGCGTCCGCTACGAGCAGTACTTC.